This T cell receptor (beta chain) comes out of a study of cytomegalovirus exposure and HLA in healthy donors. Looked up from germline, CDR1 is SGHTA and CDR2 is FQGNSA. The CDR3 totals 16 residues. Trimming took 0 bases from V and 12 from J; bases not matched to a gene: 5. With regard to this clone: The antigen is undetermined.

Study-level results: CMV antigen specificity of a few CMV-associated chains was confirmed in vitro.

This table comes from immunoSEQ multiplex PCR, and its TCRdb copy is limited to in-frame clones, with some not included. The data contain around 400,000 clones, roughly 85% of them seen just once; the ten biggest clones take up approximately 0.86%. The material sequenced was PBMCs. This TCR came from a woman younger than 30 in good health and CMV-seronegative. The chain is built from TRBV7-2 and TRBJ2-1; 16 bases are a match to TRBD2. For the CDR3, the DNA is TGTGCCAGCAGCTTAGCAGGGACTAGCGGGAGGGCCGGGCAGTTCTTC. Translation gives CASSLAGTSGRAGQFF.